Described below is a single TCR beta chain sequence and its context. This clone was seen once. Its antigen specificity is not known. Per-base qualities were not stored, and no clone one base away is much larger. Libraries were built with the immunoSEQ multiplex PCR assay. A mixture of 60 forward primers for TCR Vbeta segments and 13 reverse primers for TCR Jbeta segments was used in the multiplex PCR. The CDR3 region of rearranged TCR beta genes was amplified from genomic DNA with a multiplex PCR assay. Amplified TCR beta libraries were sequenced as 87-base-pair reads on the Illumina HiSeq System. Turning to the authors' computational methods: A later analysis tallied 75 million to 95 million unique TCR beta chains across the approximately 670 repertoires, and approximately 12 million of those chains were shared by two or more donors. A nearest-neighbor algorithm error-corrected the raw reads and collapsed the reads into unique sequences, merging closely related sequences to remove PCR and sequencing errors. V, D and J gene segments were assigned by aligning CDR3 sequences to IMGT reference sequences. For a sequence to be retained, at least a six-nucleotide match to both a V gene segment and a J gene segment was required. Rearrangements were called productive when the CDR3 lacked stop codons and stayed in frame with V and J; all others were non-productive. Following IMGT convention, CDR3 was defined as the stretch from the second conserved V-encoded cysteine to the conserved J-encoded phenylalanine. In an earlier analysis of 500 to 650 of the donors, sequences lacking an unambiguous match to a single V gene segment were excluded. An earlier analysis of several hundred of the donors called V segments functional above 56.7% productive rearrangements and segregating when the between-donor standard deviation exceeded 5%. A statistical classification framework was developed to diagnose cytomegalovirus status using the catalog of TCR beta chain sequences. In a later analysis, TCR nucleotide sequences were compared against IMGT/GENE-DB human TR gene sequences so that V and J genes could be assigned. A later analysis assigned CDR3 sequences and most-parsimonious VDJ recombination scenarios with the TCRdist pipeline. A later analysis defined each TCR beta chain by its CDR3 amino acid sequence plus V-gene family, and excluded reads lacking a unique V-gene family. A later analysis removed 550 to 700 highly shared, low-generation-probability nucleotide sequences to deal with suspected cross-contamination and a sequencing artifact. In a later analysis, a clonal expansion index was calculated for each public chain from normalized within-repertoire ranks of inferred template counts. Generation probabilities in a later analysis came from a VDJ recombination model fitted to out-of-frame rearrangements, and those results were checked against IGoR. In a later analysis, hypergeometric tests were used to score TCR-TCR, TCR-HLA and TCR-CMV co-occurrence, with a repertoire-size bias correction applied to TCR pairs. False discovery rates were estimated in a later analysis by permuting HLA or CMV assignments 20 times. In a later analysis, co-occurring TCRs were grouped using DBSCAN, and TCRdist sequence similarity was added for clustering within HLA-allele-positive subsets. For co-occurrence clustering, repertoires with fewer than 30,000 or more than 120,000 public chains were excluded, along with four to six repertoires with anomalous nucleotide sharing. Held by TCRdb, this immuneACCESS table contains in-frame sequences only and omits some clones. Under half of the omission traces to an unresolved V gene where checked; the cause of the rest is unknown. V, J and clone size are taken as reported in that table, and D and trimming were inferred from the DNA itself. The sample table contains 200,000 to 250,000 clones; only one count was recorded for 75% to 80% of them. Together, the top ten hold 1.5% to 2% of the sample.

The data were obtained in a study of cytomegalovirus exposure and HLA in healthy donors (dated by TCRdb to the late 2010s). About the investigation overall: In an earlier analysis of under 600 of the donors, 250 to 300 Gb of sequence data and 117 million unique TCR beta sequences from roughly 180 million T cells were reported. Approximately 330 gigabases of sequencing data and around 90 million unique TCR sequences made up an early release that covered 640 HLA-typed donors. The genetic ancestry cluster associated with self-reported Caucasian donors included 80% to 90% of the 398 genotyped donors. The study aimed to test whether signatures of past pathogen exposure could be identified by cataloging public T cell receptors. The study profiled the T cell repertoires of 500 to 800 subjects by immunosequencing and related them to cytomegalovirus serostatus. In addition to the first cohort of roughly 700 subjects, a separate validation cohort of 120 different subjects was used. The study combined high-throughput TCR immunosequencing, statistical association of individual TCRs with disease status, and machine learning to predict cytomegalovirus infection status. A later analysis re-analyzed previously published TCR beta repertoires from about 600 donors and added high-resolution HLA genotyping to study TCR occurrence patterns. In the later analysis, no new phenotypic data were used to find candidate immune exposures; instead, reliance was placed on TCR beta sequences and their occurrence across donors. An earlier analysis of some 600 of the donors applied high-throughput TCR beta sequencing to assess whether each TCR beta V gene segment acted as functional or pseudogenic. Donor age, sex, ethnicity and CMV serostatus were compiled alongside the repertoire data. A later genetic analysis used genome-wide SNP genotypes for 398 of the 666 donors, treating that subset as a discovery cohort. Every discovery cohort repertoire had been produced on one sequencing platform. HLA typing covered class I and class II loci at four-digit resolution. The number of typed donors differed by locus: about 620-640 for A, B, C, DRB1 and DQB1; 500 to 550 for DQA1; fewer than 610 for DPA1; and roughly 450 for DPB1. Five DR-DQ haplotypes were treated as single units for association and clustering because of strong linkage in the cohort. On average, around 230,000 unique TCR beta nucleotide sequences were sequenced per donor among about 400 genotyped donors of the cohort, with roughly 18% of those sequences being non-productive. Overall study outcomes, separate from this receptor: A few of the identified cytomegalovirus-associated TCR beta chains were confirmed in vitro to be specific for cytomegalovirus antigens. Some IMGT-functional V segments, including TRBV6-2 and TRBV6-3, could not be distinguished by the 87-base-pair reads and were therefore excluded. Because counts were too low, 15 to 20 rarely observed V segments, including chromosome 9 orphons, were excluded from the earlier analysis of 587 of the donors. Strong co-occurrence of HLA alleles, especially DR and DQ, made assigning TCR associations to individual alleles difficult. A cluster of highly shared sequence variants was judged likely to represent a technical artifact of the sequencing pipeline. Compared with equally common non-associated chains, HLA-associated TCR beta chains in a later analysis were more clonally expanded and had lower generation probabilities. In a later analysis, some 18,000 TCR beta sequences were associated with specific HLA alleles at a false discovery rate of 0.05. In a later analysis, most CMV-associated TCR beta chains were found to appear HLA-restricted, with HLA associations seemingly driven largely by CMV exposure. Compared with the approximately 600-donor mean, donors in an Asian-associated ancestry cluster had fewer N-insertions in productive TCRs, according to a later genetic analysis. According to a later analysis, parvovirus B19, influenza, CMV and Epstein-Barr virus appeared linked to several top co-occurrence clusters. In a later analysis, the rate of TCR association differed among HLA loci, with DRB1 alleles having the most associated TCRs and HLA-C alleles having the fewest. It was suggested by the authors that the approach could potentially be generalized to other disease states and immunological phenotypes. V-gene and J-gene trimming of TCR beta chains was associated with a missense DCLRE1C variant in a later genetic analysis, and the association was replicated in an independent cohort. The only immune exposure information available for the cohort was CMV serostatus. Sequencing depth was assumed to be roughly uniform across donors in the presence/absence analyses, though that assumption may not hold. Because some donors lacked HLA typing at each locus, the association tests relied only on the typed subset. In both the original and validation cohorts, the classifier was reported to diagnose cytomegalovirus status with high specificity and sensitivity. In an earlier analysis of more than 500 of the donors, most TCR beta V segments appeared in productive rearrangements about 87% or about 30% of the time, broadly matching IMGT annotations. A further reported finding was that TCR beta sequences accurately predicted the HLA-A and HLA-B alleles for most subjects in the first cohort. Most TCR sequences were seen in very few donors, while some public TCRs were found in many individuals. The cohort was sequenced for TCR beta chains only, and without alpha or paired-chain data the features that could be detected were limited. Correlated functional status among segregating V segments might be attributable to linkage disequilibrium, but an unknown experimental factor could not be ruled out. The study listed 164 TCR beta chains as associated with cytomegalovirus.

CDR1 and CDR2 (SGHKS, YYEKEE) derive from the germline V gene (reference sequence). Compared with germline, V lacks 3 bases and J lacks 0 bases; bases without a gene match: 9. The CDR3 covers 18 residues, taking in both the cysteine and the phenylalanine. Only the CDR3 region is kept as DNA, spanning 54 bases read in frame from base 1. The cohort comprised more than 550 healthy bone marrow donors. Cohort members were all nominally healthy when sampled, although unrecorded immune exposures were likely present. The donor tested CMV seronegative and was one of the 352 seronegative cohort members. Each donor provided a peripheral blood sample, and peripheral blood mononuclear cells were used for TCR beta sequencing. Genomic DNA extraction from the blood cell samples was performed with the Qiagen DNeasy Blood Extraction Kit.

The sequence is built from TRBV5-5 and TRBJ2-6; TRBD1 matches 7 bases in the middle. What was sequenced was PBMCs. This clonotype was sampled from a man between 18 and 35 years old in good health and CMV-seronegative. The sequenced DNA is TGTGCCAGCAGCTACACGGGACAGAGCATCTCTGGGGCCAACGTCCTGACTTTC. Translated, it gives CASSYTGQSISGANVLTF.